Below, 9 T cell receptor beta chains from the same sample are listed, as sequenced in a study of T-cell memory formation after mild COVID-19. TCRdb reprocessed the 5' RACE reads via MiXCR and lists one record per CDR3 protein. In the table there are a few hundred thousand distinct CDR3 sequences, approximately 22% of which are singletons. The material sequenced was PBMCs or a T cell subset sorted from them (not recorded which). The receptors shown here come from a young man who had mild COVID-19 (a few samples of this study predate the infection). Cell type and time point are not known.

This clonotype was seen a few times. This chain connects TRBV20-1 to TRBJ2-1; 7 bases are a match to TRBD2. Germline V lookup: CDR1 DFQATT, CDR2 SNEGSKA (reference sequence). The CDR3 contains 16 residues. Trimming at V came to 5 bases and at J to 0 bases, leaving 10 bases not matched to a gene. As DNA, the CDR3 is TGCAGTGCTGAATGGCGGGGAGGGAGCTCCTACAATGAGCAGTTCTTC. It is translated as CSAEWRGGSSYNEQFF.

The chain is built from TRBV20-1 and TRBJ1-5; D gene unclear. Trimming cost V 5 bases and J 0 bases, with 8 bases left between them. The CDR3 extends over 13 amino acids. Germline V lookup: CDR1 DFQATT, CDR2 SNEGSKA (reference sequence). The CDR3, as DNA: TGCAGTGCTTACACGAATAGCAATCAGCCCCAGCATTTT. Translation: CSAYTNSNQPQHF.

This clonotype was detected only a few times. V and J are TRBV12-3 or TRBV12-4 and TRBJ2-7; D is uncertain. The V and J ends lost 5 bases and 6 bases respectively, with 17 bases between them. The length of the CDR3 is 14 residues. CDR3 in amino acids: CASSLGPAGSEQYV. The CDR3 DNA follows: TGTGCCAGCAGTCTCGGCCCAGCTGGCTCCGAGCAGTACGTC.

V usage is TRBV9 and J usage is TRBJ1-1; D ambiguous. This CDR3 has 14 residues. In germline, CDR1 is SGDLS, CDR2 YYNGEE. V lost 7 bases and J 6 bases, leaving 19 bases between the germline ends. CDR3 bases: TGTGCCAGCGAACCTCATCGGGGTCCGCCTGAAGCTTTCTTT. This encodes CASEPHRGPPEAFF.

The chain combines TRBV15 with TRBJ1-2; the D is unclear. Per the germline V gene, CDR1 is LNHNV and CDR2 is YYDKDF (reference sequence). The V gene lost 5 bases and the J gene lost 1 base, with 11 bases spanning the gap. The length of the CDR3 is 14 residues. The CDR3 protein is CATSLPGVNYGYTF. CDR3 bases: TGTGCCACCAGCCTCCCGGGTGTTAACTATGGCTACACCTTC.

This clonotype was found many times. CDR3 DNA sequence: TGCAGTGCGAACCACCCCTACGGGGGCTCCTACAATGAGCAGTTCTTC. Residues: CSANHPYGGSYNEQFF. The V call is TRBV20-1, the J call TRBJ2-1; TRBD2 is a possible D gene (6 bases). V was clipped by 6 bases and J by 0 bases, with 18 bases between them. This CDR3 comprises 16 residues. CDR1 is DFQATT, CDR2 SNEGSKA, per germline (reference sequence).

In its sample, this clonotype was seen many times. V gene TRBV7-6 combines with J gene TRBJ2-7; D perhaps matches TRBD2 (5 bases). This CDR3 has 13 residues. The germline V gene encodes CDR1 SGHVS and CDR2 FNYEAQ. V lost 0 bases to trimming and J lost 4 bases, with 7 bases between them. This chain's CDR3 is CASSLAPGYEQYF. The CDR3 nucleotides read TGTGCCAGCAGCTTAGCACCGGGGTACGAGCAGTACTTC. The whole variable domain, filled in from reference TRBV7-6 and TRBJ2-7, reads GAGVSQSPRYKVTKRGQDVALRCDPISGHVSLYWYRQALGQGPEFLTYFNYEAQQDKSGLPNDRFSAERPEGSISTLTIQRTEQRDSAMYRCASSLAPGYEQYFGPGTRLTVT.

The V call is TRBV20-1, the J call TRBJ1-1; D perhaps matches TRBD1 (6 bases). The CDR3 spans 12 residues. V lost 4 bases and J 4 bases, leaving 10 bases between the germline ends. CDR1 is DFQATT and CDR2 is SNEGSKA in the germline V gene (reference sequence). CDR3 sequence (DNA): TGCAGTGCTAAGGAGGGGGGCACTGAAGCTTTCTTT. Amino acids: CSAKEGGTEAFF.

This clonotype was seen a few times. J is TRBJ1-3 and V is TRBV9; D is possibly TRBD1 (6 bases). V was trimmed by 4 bases and J by 6 bases, leaving 14 bases between them. This CDR3 is 14 amino acids long. Germline V CDR1 and CDR2: SGDLS, YYNGEE. For the CDR3, the DNA is TGTGCCAGCAGCAGAACAGGGAACGAAAACACCATATATTTT. This gives the protein CASSRTGNENTIYF.